What follows are 3 T cell receptor beta chains derived from one specimen sequenced in a study of shared clonotypes between healthy human individuals. Method: immunoSEQ multiplex PCR; TCRdb's copy keeps in-frame clones and lacks some. The sample contains a few million clones, just over 90% of which appear only once. Sequencing was done on a sample of naive CD4+ T cells from PBMCs. Subset specified: CD45RA+ positively selected. These receptors were obtained from a man younger than 35 in good health. Some clones in this sample may be carry-over from other donors' samples.

This clone was detected only a few times. Other DNA sequences in this sample translate to the same CDR3. V is TRBV5-4 and J is TRBJ1-1; tentatively, D is TRBD1 (6 bases). Germline loops: CDR1 SGHNT, CDR2 YYREEE (reference sequence). The CDR3 extends over 13 amino acids. V was shortened by 4 bases and J by 1 base, with 8 bases between the two germline ends. The CDR3 bases are TGTGCCAGCAGCCCGGGACAGAACACTGAAGCTTTCTTT. Protein: CASSPGQNTEAFF.

The chain is built from TRBV10-3 and TRBJ2-3, with a weak D call TRBD2 (6 bases). The CDR3 is 17 amino acids. Germline V CDR1 and CDR2: ENHRY, SYGVKD. V was pared by 10 bases and J by 3 bases, with 26 bases between. CDR3 protein: CATSKQEGEAGTDTQYF. The CDR3 nucleotides read TGTGCCACCTCCAAGCAGGAGGGAGAGGCGGGAACAGATACGCAGTATTTT.

This clone was observed a single time. V is TRBV9 and J is TRBJ1-1, with D hard to call. V gave up 0 bases and J gave up 4 bases, with 10 bases separating them. The CDR3 is made up of 14 amino acids. CDR1 is SGDLS, CDR2 YYNGEE, per germline. CDR3 in DNA: TGTGCCAGCAGCGTAGACGGAGGTCGCACTGAAGCTTTCTTT. This encodes CASSVDGGRTEAFF.